This T cell receptor beta chain was recorded in a study of immune characterization of retroperitoneal liposarcoma (dated by TCRdb to the late 2010s). This clonotype was observed many times. Its binding antigen is unknown. No clone much larger than this one lies a single base away; base qualities are absent. The CDR3 runs 15 amino acids, cysteine and phenylalanine included. Just the 45-base CDR3 DNA is kept, in frame starting at base 1. The V and J ends are trimmed by 5 bases and 0 bases, leaving 8 bases between them. Libraries came from PCR. Instrument used: NextSeq 500. Clones were called with MiXCR by TCRdb after fastp trimmed the public reads at Q25, and only in-frame beta chains were retained. All rows with the same CDR3 protein become a single entry with the most common DNA and genes. In all, the sample holds around 11,000 distinct CDR3 sequences, and over 25% of those were seen once. The ten biggest clones cover approximately 8.3% of the sample.

The chain is encoded by TRBV12-3 or TRBV12-4 joined to TRBJ2-6; the D gene remains uncertain. Material: tumor tissue. The receptor was isolated from a male donor with retroperitoneal liposarcoma. The sequence in DNA is TGTGCCAGCAGTATCGGTTTCTCTGGGGCCAACGTCCTGACTTTC. Translated, this gives CASSIGFSGANVLTF.